Below are 8 T cell receptor beta chains sequenced from a single sample in a study of T cells after yellow fever vaccination. TCRdb independently ran MiXCR on the 5' RACE reads; one entry per CDR3 protein. The sample lists 450,000 to 600,000 distinct CDR3 sequences; about 15% were seen once. The specimen was PBMCs, collected about 5 days after the first yellow fever vaccination. These receptors all stem from a man aged 18 to 29 who received the YFV17D yellow fever vaccine.

In this sample, this clonotype turned up a few times. The V gene is TRBV11-2, the J gene TRBJ1-1; no definite D call. V was clipped by 0 bases and J by 6 bases, with 14 bases between them. Germline loops: CDR1 SGHAT, CDR2 FQNNGV. This CDR3 is 15 amino acids long. The CDR3 DNA is TGTGCCAGCAGCTTAGATAGGTCGGGCTGGGCTGAAGCTTTCTTT. This translates into CASSLDRSGWAEAFF.

This clonotype was picked up a small number of times. The genes are TRBV24-1 and TRBJ2-5; TRBD1 matches 9 bases. This CDR3 has 15 amino acids. Trimming removed 3 bases from V and 6 bases from J; junction bases left unmatched: 7. CDR1 and CDR2 from the germline V gene are KGHDR and SFDVKD. CDR3 nucleotide sequence: TGTGCCACCAGTGATGCCGGGACAGGGTACCAGACCCAGTACTTC. Translation gives CATSDAGTGYQTQYF.

There are a few counts of this clonotype. This chain uses TRBV20-1 with TRBJ1-5, with D hard to call. Germline assignment: CDR1 DFQATT and CDR2 SNEGSKA (reference sequence). CDR3 length equals 9 residues. V was clipped by 5 bases and J by 11 bases, with 7 bases between them. Written as DNA, the CDR3 is TGCAGTGCTCCGGGATCCCAGCATTTT. It yields the protein CSAPGSQHF.

This chain links TRBV14 with TRBJ1-1; no clear D gene. From germline, CDR1 is SGHDN and CDR2 FVKESK. Trimming removed 3 bases at V and 4 bases at J, with 6 bases between. The CDR3 is made up of 12 amino acids. The CDR3 bases are TGTGCCAGCAGCCAGTTTAGCACTGAAGCTTTCTTT. This encodes CASSQFSTEAFF.

This clonotype has only a few counts. V usage is TRBV27 and J usage is TRBJ1-4, with 9 bases aligning to TRBD1. This CDR3 region has 14 residues. V lost 7 bases, J lost 7 bases, and 7 bases stayed unmatched. Germline V gene sequence: CDR1 MNHEY, CDR2 SMNVEV (reference sequence). The CDR3 DNA reads as TGTGCCAGCACCGGAACAGGGGGCAGTGAAAAACTGTTTTTT. Its protein product is CASTGTGGSEKLFF.

In this sample, this clonotype turned up a few times. The rearrangement joins TRBV5-1 to TRBJ2-1; weak D call: TRBD1 (7 bases). The V gene's germline CDR1 is SGHRS and CDR2 YFSETQ. The CDR3 has 16 amino acids. V lost 4 bases and J lost 6, with 20 bases in between. CDR3 bases: TGCGCCAGCAGCACGGGGGACAGCCCGAGGGTCAATGAGCAGTTCTTC. Protein product: CASSTGDSPRVNEQFF.

The V call is TRBV20-1, the J call TRBJ2-2; D is perhaps TRBD1 (6 bases). The CDR3 is 15 residues long. V was clipped by 6 bases and J by 0 bases, with 14 bases between them. CDR1 and CDR2 (germline): DFQATT, SNEGSKA (reference sequence). In DNA, the CDR3 is TGCAGTGCCCTTGGGGGCGGAGCGAACACCGGGGAGCTGTTTTTT. Its translation is CSALGGGANTGELFF.

This chain uses TRBV6-2 or TRBV6-3 with TRBJ2-7, with D possibly TRBD1 on 6 matching bases. The germline gives CDR1 MNHEY, CDR2 SVGEGT. V dropped 2 bases and J dropped 5 bases, with 10 bases sitting between them. The CDR3 loop spans 13 amino acids. The CDR3 region is CASSYVQGHEQYF. For the CDR3, the DNA is TGTGCCAGCAGTTACGTACAGGGCCACGAGCAGTACTTC.